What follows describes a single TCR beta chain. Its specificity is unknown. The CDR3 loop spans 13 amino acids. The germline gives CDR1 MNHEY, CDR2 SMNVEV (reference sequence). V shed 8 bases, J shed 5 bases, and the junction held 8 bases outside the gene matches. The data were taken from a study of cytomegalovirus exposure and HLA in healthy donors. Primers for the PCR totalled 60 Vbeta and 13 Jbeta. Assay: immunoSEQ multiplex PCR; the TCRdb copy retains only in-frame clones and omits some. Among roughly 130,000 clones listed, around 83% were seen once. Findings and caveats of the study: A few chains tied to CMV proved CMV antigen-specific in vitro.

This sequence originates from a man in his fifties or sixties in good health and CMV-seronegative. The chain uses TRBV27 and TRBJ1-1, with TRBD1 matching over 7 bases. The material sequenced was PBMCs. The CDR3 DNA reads TGTGCCAGCCTGGGACAGTTCGAAACTGAAGCTTTCTTT. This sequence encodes CASLGQFETEAFF.